A single sample is the source of the 25 T cell receptor beta chains below, sequenced in a study of CD8 T cells in Susac syndrome. With random hexamers, about 0.5 to 1 ug RNA was reverse transcribed. MiXCR, applied by TCRdb to the immunoSEQ multiplex PCR reads, yields one record per CDR3 protein. The sample holds about 240,000 distinct CDR3 sequences, almost 97% seen once. The sequenced material came from CD4+ T cells from PBMCs. Every receptor here comes from a human donor with Susac syndrome.

The chain has TRBV11-2 and TRBJ2-3; D remains ambiguous. This CDR3 has 14 amino acids. The germline gives CDR1 SGHAT, CDR2 FQNNGV. Trimming took 1 base from V and 3 from J, leaving 8 bases between them. CDR3 loop: CASSLVGQTDTQYF. The CDR3 bases are TGTGCCAGCAGCTTAGTCGGCCAAACAGATACGCAGTATTTT.

This chain links TRBV29-1 with TRBJ2-5; D is possibly TRBD1 or TRBD2 (5 bases each). This CDR3 contains 12 residues. The V gene lost 8 bases and the J gene lost 7 bases, with 17 bases spanning the gap. Germline assignment: CDR1 SQVTM and CDR2 ANQGSEA. CDR3 sequence reads: CSSVSGPTTQYF. The CDR3 bases are TGCAGCAGCGTGTCGGGACCAACGACCCAGTACTTC.

The chain is built from TRBV30 and TRBJ2-5; TRBD2 might be the D (5 bases). This CDR3 has 14 residues. The germline V gene has CDR1 GTSNPN and CDR2 SVGIG (reference sequence). Trimming stripped 0 bases from V and 5 bases from J, with 13 bases between. The CDR3 DNA sequence: TGTGCCTGGAGTGTACTGGAGGAGGTGGAGACCCAGTACTTC. Translation: CAWSVLEEVETQYF.

The V gene is TRBV5-6, the J gene TRBJ1-5; TRBD1 might be the D (6 bases). In germline, CDR1 is SGHDT, CDR2 YYEEEE. The CDR3 consists of 14 residues. V dropped 2 bases and J dropped 7 bases, with 13 bases sitting between them. In nucleotides, the CDR3 is TGTGCCAGCAGCTTTTACAGGGTAAACCAGCCCCAGCATTTT. Translating gives CASSFYRVNQPQHF.

J is TRBJ2-5 and V is TRBV4-1; D is possibly TRBD1 (6 bases). V shed 10 bases and J shed 5 bases, with 20 bases lying between them. This CDR3 is built from 14 residues. CDR1 is MGHRA, CDR2 YSYEKL, per germline. The CDR3 DNA follows: TGCGCCACCATGAATAGCCCTCAGGGGGAGACCCAGTACTTC. Amino acids: CATMNSPQGETQYF.

The chain's CDR3 is CASSFAGVRHEQFF. The CDR3 nucleotides read TGTGCCAGCAGTTTTGCGGGAGTTCGCCATGAGCAGTTCTTC. The chain joins TRBV27 to TRBJ2-1; 7 nucleotides line up with TRBD2. The junction had 7 bases not matched to a gene; V was cut back by 3 bases and J by 8 bases. The length of the CDR3 is 14 residues. In germline, CDR1 is MNHEY, CDR2 SMNVEV (reference sequence).

The V and J genes are TRBV15 and TRBJ1-5; D is perhaps TRBD1 (5 bases). V was pared by 2 bases and J by 9 bases, with 17 bases between. Germline assignment: CDR1 LNHNV and CDR2 YYDKDF (reference sequence). This CDR3 contains 15 residues. As DNA, the CDR3 is TGTGCCACCAGCAGACAGGAGTCGGGGGGTTGGCCCCAGCATTTT. This sequence encodes CATSRQESGGWPQHF.

This sequence joins TRBV3-1 and TRBJ1-5; the match to TRBD1 covers 9 bases. Trimming at V came to 10 bases and at J to 4 bases, leaving 5 bases not matched to a gene. There are 13 residues in the CDR3. Germline V gene sequence: CDR1 LGHDT, CDR2 YNNKEL (reference sequence). The CDR3 sequence is CATGTGRNQPQHF. The CDR3 DNA follows: TGTGCCACCGGGACAGGGAGGAATCAGCCCCAGCATTTT.

This clonotype was observed a single time. This chain joins TRBV12-3 or TRBV12-4 and TRBJ2-7; D gene uncertain. V lost 1 base and J lost 2, with 12 bases in between. CDR3 size: 15 residues. CDR3 protein: CASSLGLVGAYEQYF. The CDR3 bases are TGTGCCAGCAGTTTAGGGCTAGTTGGCGCCTACGAGCAGTACTTC.

The chain carries TRBV7-3 and TRBJ1-1; a weak D match, TRBD1 (5 bases). Germline values: CDR1 SGHTA, CDR2 FQGTGA. Trimming removed 4 bases from V and 3 bases from J, with 9 bases in between. The CDR3 has 13 residues. This CDR3 is CASSWGGHTEAFF. Written as DNA, the CDR3 is TGTGCCAGCAGCTGGGGGGGACACACTGAAGCTTTCTTT. The full variable domain, rest sourced from reference TRBV7-3 and TRBJ1-1, is GAGVSQTPSNKVTEKGKYVELRCDPISGHTALYWYRQSLGQGPEFLIYFQGTGAADDSGLPNDRFFAVRPEGSVSTLKIQRTERGDSAVYLCASSWGGHTEAFFGQGTRLTVV.

V gene TRBV29-1 combines with J gene TRBJ1-2, with TRBD1 as a possible D gene (5 bases). CDR3 length: 13 residues. CDR1 and CDR2 from the germline V gene are SQVTM and ANQGSEA. V gave up 4 bases and J gave up 1 base, with 10 bases separating them. The CDR3: CSVVRVRNYGYTF. The CDR3 bases are TGCAGCGTTGTCAGGGTCCGTAACTATGGCTACACCTTC.

V is TRBV4-1 and J is TRBJ2-1, with 8 bases that match TRBD2. This CDR3 spans 15 amino acids. Losses at the gene ends were 3 bases for V and 4 bases for J; bases not matched to a gene: 5. Germline values: CDR1 MGHRA, CDR2 YSYEKL. CDR3 DNA sequence: TGCGCCAGCAGCCAGACTAGCGCACCGTACAATGAGCAGTTCTTC. Translated: CASSQTSAPYNEQFF.

The chain is built from TRBV19 and TRBJ2-2; 10 bases are a match to TRBD1. There are 16 residues in the CDR3. V shed 1 base and J 7 bases; nucleotides not matched to a gene: 6. Germline lookup yields CDR1 LNHDA and CDR2 SQIVND (reference sequence). The chain's CDR3 is CASSIGGTGAGGELFF. The CDR3 DNA reads as TGTGCCAGTAGTATAGGCGGGACAGGGGCGGGCGGGGAGCTGTTTTTT.

The V and J genes are TRBV12-2 and TRBJ1-2. TRBV12-2 is given as a pseudogene. The CDR3 contains 15 residues. The CDR3 sequence is CASRFCTGREKGYTF. The CDR3 DNA reads as TGTGCAAGTCGCTTTTGCACCGGCAGGGAGAAAGGCTACACCTTC.

This chain uses TRBV24-1 with TRBJ2-1, with D possibly TRBD2 on 6 matching bases. The CDR3 totals 12 residues. V was clipped by 6 bases and J by 4 bases, with 6 bases between them. Germline lookup yields CDR1 KGHDR and CDR2 SFDVKD. The CDR3 DNA reads as TGTGCCACCAGTCGGGGGTACAATGAGCAGTTCTTC. It translates to CATSRGYNEQFF.

For this clonotype: The DNA is left out, because the CDR3 cannot be placed on it with certainty; the CDR3 is given as TCRdb lists it. The chain links TRBV28 to TRBJ1-1; TRBD1 is the table's D call and was not checked against the DNA. Including both end residues, the CDR3 is 15 amino acids long. The germline CDR1 and CDR2 sequences are MDHEN and SYDVKM. The CDR3 reads CASSSSGQGDTEAFF.

The J gene is TRBJ1-1, the V gene TRBV7-8; D call uncertain. This CDR3 has 15 amino acids. CDR1 SGHVS and CDR2 FQNEAQ come from the germline V gene. The V end lost 5 bases, the J end lost 3 bases, and 16 bases lay between the germline ends. The CDR3 sequence is CASSQKRALDTEAFF. The CDR3 DNA follows: TGTGCCAGCAGCCAAAAAAGGGCACTAGACACTGAAGCTTTCTTT.

The V call is TRBV6-5, the J call TRBJ2-7, with D unclear. The CDR3 length is 15 residues. Trimming cost V 0 bases and J 3 bases, with 12 bases left between them. Per germline, CDR1 MNHEY and CDR2 SVGAGI. In DNA form, the CDR3 reads TGTGCCAGCAGTTACTCGAGATCCGGTAGCTACGAGCAGTACTTC. It codes for CASSYSRSGSYEQYF.

The chain links TRBV29-1 to TRBJ1-1, with D possibly being TRBD1 (5 bases). The CDR3 has 15 amino acids. Germline V gene data show CDR1 as SQVTM and CDR2 as ANQGSEA. Between the trimmed V and J ends, which lost 7 bases and 4 bases, there was a span of 22 bases. The CDR3 is CSGVLDGYGTTEAFF. CDR3 sequence (DNA): TGCAGCGGCGTTTTGGACGGATATGGGACCACTGAAGCTTTCTTT.

This chain connects TRBV5-1 to TRBJ2-1, with TRBD1 as a possible D gene (6 bases). Germline CDR1 is SGHRS and CDR2 is YFSETQ. CDR3 length: 15 residues. The ends were cut back, 0 bases at V and 10 bases at J, with 17 bases in the middle. The CDR3 DNA reads TGCGCCAGCAGCTTGGGCCTCAATACAGGGAACGAGCAGTTCTTC. It is translated as CASSLGLNTGNEQFF. The full variable domain, its missing parts supplied by reference TRBV5-1 and TRBJ2-1, is KAGVTQTPRYLIKTRGQQVTLSCSPISGHRSVSWYQQTPGQGLQFLFEYFSETQRNKGNFPGRFSGRQFSNSRSEMNVSTLELGDSALYLCASSLGLNTGNEQFFGPGTRLTVL.

This clonotype was observed a handful of times. The chain is built from TRBV29-1 and TRBJ1-5, with D maybe TRBD1 (6 bases). The CDR3 runs to 13 residues. Per germline, CDR1 SQVTM and CDR2 ANQGSEA. The V gene lost 3 bases and the J gene lost 2 bases, with 8 bases spanning the gap. CDR3: CSVEAGGNQPQHF. The CDR3 DNA is TGCAGCGTTGAGGCAGGGGGCAATCAGCCCCAGCATTTT.

V usage is TRBV29-1 and J usage is TRBJ1-3; D is perhaps TRBD1 (5 bases). Trimming shortened V by 4 bases and J by 0 bases, and 7 bases separated the two germline ends. CDR3 length: 13 residues. Germline V lookup: CDR1 SQVTM, CDR2 ANQGSEA. For the CDR3, the DNA is TGCAGCGTTGGCAGGGCCTCTGGAAACACCATATATTTT. Translated: CSVGRASGNTIYF.

This rearrangement joins TRBV20-1 to TRBJ2-3; 8 bases are shared with TRBD2. The CDR3 length is 15 residues. Trimming removed 4 bases from V and 3 bases from J; junction bases left unmatched: 9. Germline V gives CDR1 DFQATT, CDR2 SNEGSKA (reference sequence). This chain's CDR3 is CSATRASGLTDTQYF. The CDR3 coding sequence is TGCAGTGCTACCAGGGCTAGCGGGTTAACAGATACGCAGTATTTT.

The chain is built from TRBV20-1 and TRBJ2-7, with D tentatively TRBD1 or TRBD2 (5 bases each). The CDR3 runs 14 residues. V was shortened by 5 bases and J by 1 base, with 15 bases between the two germline ends. Per germline, CDR1 DFQATT and CDR2 SNEGSKA (reference sequence). CDR3 sequence: CSALRDPGSYEQYF. The CDR3 DNA reads TGCAGTGCTCTCAGGGACCCCGGTTCCTACGAGCAGTACTTC.

This clonotype was observed a few times. This chain uses TRBV11-2 with TRBJ2-7; the D is unclear. The CDR3 extends over 11 amino acids. Trimming pared 2 bases from V and 3 bases from J, leaving 2 bases between. In germline, CDR1 is SGHAT, CDR2 FQNNGV. The CDR3 bases are TGTGCCAGCAGCTTAATCTACGAGCAGTACTTC. It encodes CASSLIYEQYF.